These 2 T cell receptor beta chains share one sample of origin, sequenced in a study of a mutant IDH1 vaccine in newly diagnosed glioma. These TCRs are of unknown antigen specificity. The protocol was immunoSEQ multiplex PCR, while the TCRdb copy is restricted to in-frame clones and leaves out a portion. The sample has 84,000 or so clones; over 75% are singletons. Noted time point: week 47, end of study. The investigators gave 300 ug of mutant IDH1 20-mer peptide in each vaccine dose, together with topical imiquimod. The starting material was PBMCs, obtained from a glioma patient whose treatment included an IDH1 peptide vaccine. The source of these receptors is a man aged 35-49 years with glioma.

The rearrangement joins TRBV5-8 to TRBJ2-3; D is unclear. Deletions cut 0 bases from V and 3 bases from J, with 11 bases between. Per germline, CDR1 SGHTS and CDR2 YDEGEE. The CDR3 loop spans 15 amino acids. CDR3 nucleotides: TGTGCCAGCAGCTTGGATGGTGGGGTGACAGATACGCAGTATTTT. Translating it yields CASSLDGGVTDTQYF.

The CDR3 nucleotides read TGTGCCAGCAGCCGGGCCTTCCCCTACGAGCAGTACTTC. Protein sequence: CASSRAFPYEQYF. The chain couples TRBV14 to TRBJ2-7; D is undetermined. The CDR3 runs to 13 residues. Trimming shortened V by 4 bases and J by 2 bases, and 9 bases separated the two germline ends. Germline assignment: CDR1 SGHDN and CDR2 FVKESK.